Sequencing of this T cell receptor beta chain was carried out in a study of PD-1 blockade in classical Hodgkin lymphoma. Points from the study as a whole: Newly diagnosed patients had baseline TCR diversity that was reportedly lower than that of healthy donors.

Remarks on this clone: Its antigen is not identified.

With 0 bases removed from V and 8 bases from J, the gap between germline ends came to 9 bases. This CDR3 is built from 14 residues. The germline V gene has CDR1 SGDLS and CDR2 YYNGEE. Autologous stem cell transplantation was followed by relapse in every patient, and brentuximab vedotin exposure varied. Profiled with immunoSEQ multiplex PCR; TCRdb holds only in-frame clones, not every one. The sample shows fewer than 80,000 clones, about two thirds of them seen only once. The sequence derives from a human donor with classical Hodgkin lymphoma. This material consisted of peripheral blood mononuclear cells (PBMCs), taken before the second cycle of nivolumab. The rearrangement uses TRBV9 and TRBJ1-6; TRBD1 might be the D (5 bases). The CDR3 loop reads CASSVAGRDSPLHF. The CDR3 coding sequence is TGTGCCAGCAGCGTAGCAGGGCGGGATTCACCCCTCCACTTT. Supplemented by reference TRBV9 and TRBJ1-6, the full variable domain reads DSGVTQTPKHLITATGQRVTLRCSPRSGDLSVYWYQQSLDQGLQFLIQYYNGEERAKGNILERFSAQQFPDLHSELNLSSLELGDSALYFCASSVAGRDSPLHFGNGTRLTVT.